This TCR beta chain stems from a study of T cells after yellow fever vaccination. Study outcomes and limitations: Although the secondary response was weaker, it peaked faster, at day 5 versus 15.

There are many counts of this clonotype. The target antigen is unknown. CDR1 is SQVTM and CDR2 is ANQGSEA in the germline V gene. J was trimmed by 0 bases and V by 7 bases; bases with no gene match: 10. This CDR3 contains 15 residues. Each CDR3 protein is one row after TCRdb ran MiXCR on the 5' RACE reads. The sample shows about 120,000 distinct CDR3 sequences, 12% to 15% of them seen only once. The chain joins TRBV29-1 to TRBJ2-3, with 7 bases identical to TRBD2. The source is a man between 18 and 35 years old who received the YFV17D yellow fever vaccine. The specimen was CD8+ T cells sorted from PBMCs, collected 5 days after the yellow fever booster vaccination. This CDR3 reads CSARLLAKSTDTQYF. In nucleotides, the CDR3 is TGCAGCGCCCGCTTACTAGCGAAGAGCACAGATACGCAGTATTTT.